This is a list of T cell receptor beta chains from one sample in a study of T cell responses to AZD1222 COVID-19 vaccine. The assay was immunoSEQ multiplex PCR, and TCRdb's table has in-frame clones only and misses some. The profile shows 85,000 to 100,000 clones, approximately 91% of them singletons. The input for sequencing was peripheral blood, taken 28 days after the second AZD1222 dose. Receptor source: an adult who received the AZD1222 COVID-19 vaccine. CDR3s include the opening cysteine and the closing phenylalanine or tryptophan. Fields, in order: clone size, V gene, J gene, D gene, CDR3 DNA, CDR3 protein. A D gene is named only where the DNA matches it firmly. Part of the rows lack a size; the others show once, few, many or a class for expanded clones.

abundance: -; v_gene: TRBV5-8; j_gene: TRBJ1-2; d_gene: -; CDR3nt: TGTGCCAGCAGCCCCCGGGACGGAGGTTACTATGGCTACACCTTC; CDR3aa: CASSPRDGGYYGYTF
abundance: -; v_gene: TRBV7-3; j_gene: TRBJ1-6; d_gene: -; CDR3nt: TGTGCCAGCAGCTCCACGGGGCTCGGTTCACCCCTCCACTTT; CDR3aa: CASSSTGLGSPLHF
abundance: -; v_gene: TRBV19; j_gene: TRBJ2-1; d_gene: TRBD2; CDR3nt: TGTGCCAGTAGTATGGGACTAGCGGGGGGCTACAATGAGCAGTTCTTC; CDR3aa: CASSMGLAGGYNEQFF
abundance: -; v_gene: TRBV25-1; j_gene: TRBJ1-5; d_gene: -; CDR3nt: TGTGCCAGCTCAGGTTGGGGAAATCAGCCCCAGCATTTT; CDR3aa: CASSGWGNQPQHF
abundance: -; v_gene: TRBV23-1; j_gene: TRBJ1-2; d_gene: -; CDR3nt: TGCGCCAGCAGTCAATCTTCCCGAAATCAACCGAGCTATGGCTACACCTTC; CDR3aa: CASSQSSRNQPSYGYTF
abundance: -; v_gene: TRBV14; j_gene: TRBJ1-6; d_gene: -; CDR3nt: TGTGCCAGCAGCGGCACAGGAGTTCGGCGAAATTCACCCCTCCACTTT; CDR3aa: CASSGTGVRRNSPLHF
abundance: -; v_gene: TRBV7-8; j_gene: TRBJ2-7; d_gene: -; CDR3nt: TGTGCCAGCAGCAGAGACTCGAGGGAGCAGTACTTC; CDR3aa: CASSRDSREQYF
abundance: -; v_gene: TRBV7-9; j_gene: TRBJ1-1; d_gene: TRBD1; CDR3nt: TGTGCCAGCAGCCGACAGGGGTTGACTGAAGCTTTCTTT; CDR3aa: CASSRQGLTEAFF
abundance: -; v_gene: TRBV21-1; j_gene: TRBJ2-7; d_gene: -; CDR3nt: TGTGCCAGCAGCAAAGTTGCGGATCGGGGAGGTGGTGACTACGAGCAGTACTTC; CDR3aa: CASSKVADRGGGDYEQYF
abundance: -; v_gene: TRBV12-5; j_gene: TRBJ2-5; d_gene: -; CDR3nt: TGTGCTAGTGGTTTCCCCTTAGAGACCCAGTACTTC; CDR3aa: CASGFPLETQYF
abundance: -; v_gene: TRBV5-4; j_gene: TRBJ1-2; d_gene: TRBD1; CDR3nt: TGTGCCAGCAGCCGCGGACAGGGCGGTGGCTACACCTTC; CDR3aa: CASSRGQGGGYTF
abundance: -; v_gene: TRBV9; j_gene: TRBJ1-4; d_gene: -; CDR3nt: TGTGCCAGCAGCGTAGGGACAAGGGGCGGAGAAAAACTGTTTTTT; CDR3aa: CASSVGTRGGEKLFF
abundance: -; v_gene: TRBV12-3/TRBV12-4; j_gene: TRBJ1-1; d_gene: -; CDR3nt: TGTGCCAGCAATCCATTCCGAGGTGCTGAAGCTTTCTTT; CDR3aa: CASNPFRGAEAFF
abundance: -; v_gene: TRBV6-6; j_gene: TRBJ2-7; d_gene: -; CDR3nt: TGTGCCAGCAGTAAACACGGGCGCGCCTACGAGCAGTACTTC; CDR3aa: CASSKHGRAYEQYF
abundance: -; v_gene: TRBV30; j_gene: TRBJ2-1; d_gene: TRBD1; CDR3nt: TGTGCCTGGGTCCCGACAGGGAGTCCCTACAATGAGCAGTTCTTC; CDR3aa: CAWVPTGSPYNEQFF
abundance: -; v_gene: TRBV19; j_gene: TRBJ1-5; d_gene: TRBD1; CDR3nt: TGTGCCAGTAGTAAGACAGGGGCTGGCAATCAGCCCCAGCATTTT; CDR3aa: CASSKTGAGNQPQHF
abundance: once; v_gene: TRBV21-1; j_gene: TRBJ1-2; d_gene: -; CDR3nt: TGTGCCAGCAGCCCCCGATCCCCGGGGACCGACTATGGCTACACCTTC; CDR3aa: CASSPRSPGTDYGYTF
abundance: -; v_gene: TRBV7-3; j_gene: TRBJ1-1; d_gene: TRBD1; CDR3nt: TGTGCCAGCAGCTTCAGGACAGGGCGGAACACTGAAGCTTTCTTT; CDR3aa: CASSFRTGRNTEAFF
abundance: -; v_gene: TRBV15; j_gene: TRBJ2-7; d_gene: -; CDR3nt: TGTGCCACCAGTGAAACACCAACCTCCTACGAGCAGTACTTC; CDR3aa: CATSETPTSYEQYF
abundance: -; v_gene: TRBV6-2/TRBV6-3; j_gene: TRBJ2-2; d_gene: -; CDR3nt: TGTGCCAGCAGCAGCTACCGACAGGCATCGAACACCGGGGAGCTGTTTTTT; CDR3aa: CASSSYRQASNTGELFF
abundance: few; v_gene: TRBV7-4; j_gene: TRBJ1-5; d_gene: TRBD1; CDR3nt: TGTGCCAGCAGCTTAGAACCAGGGGGGAGAATGGGCAATCAGCCCCAGCATTTT; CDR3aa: CASSLEPGGRMGNQPQHF
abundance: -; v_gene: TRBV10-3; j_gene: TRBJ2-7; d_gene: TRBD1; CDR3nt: TGTGCCATCAGAGGAGGACAGGCCTACTCCTACGAGCAGTACTTC; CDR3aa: CAIRGGQAYSYEQYF
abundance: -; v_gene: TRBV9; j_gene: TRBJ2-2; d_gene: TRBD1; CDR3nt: TGTGCCAGCAGCGTAGAAGGGACAGGGGGCGTCAGCGGGGAGCTGTTTTTT; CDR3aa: CASSVEGTGGVSGELFF
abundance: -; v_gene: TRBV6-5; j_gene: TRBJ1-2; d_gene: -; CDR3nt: TGTGCCAGCATCCGAATCCAGGGGAACTATGGCTACACCTTC; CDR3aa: CASIRIQGNYGYTF
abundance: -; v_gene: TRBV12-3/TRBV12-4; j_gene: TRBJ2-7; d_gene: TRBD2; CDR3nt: TGTGCCAGCAGTTTAGCGGGGGGGGTGAAGCAGTACTTC; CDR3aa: CASSLAGGVKQYF
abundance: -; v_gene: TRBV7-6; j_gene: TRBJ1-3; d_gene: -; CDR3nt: TGTGCCAGCAGCTTAGCGACAGACTTCTCTGGAAACACCATATATTTT; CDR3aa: CASSLATDFSGNTIYF
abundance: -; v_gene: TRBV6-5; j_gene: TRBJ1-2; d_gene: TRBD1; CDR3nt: TGTGCCAGCAGCGCGGACAGGGGCTATGGCTACACCTTC; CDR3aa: CASSADRGYGYTF
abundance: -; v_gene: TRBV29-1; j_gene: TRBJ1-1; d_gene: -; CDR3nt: TGCAGCGTTGAGCAGGGCGGGAACACTGAAGCTTTCTTT; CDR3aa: CSVEQGGNTEAFF
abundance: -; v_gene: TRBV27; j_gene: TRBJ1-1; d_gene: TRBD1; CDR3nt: TGTGCCAGCAGTTTTAGGACAGGGGGTTTAGCTTTCTTT; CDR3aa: CASSFRTGGLAFF
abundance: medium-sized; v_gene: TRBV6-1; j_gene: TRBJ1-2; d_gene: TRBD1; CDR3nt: TGTGCCAGCAGTGAACCTTGGGACAGGGAAAGAAACTATGGCTACACCTTC; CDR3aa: CASSEPWDRERNYGYTF
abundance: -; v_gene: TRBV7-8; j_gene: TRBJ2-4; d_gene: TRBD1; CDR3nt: TGTGCCAGCAGCTTAGCGCTACAGGGGAGCAAAAACATTCAGTACTTC; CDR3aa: CASSLALQGSKNIQYF
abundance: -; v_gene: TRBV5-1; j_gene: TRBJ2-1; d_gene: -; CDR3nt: TGCGCCAGCAGTCCCCTTTTGGGGGATTACAATGAGCAGTTCTTC; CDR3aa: CASSPLLGDYNEQFF
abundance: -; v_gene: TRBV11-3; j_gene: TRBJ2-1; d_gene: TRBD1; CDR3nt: TGTGCCAGCAGCTCACGGACAGGGTCGATTGCCTACAATGAGCAGTTCTTC; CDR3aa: CASSSRTGSIAYNEQFF
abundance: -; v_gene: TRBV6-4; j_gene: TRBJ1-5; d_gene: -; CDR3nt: TGTGCCAGCAGTGATGGCCCGGGACAGCCCCAGCATTTT; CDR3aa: CASSDGPGQPQHF
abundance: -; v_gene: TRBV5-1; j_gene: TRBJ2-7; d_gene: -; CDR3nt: TGCGCCAGCAGCCCCAGGGGGGGGGCCCTTCCCTACGAGCAGTACTTC; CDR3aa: CASSPRGGALPYEQYF
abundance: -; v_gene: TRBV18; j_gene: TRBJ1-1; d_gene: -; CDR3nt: TGTGCCAGCTCACCACCGGGGGGGGTCTCCAGCCGGAACACTGAAGCTTTCTTT; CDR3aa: CASSPPGGVSSRNTEAFF
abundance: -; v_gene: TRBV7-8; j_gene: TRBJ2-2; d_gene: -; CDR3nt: TGTGCCAGCAGCTACGTGACGGGGGTCGGGGAGCTGTTTTTT; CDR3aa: CASSYVTGVGELFF
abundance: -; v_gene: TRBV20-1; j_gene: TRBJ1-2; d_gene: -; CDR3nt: TGCAGTGCTGGACATGACTATGGCTACACCTTC; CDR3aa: CSAGHDYGYTF
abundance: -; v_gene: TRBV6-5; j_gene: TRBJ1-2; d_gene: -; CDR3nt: TGTGCCAGCAGCGACAGCCACTACACCTTC; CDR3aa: CASSDSHYTF
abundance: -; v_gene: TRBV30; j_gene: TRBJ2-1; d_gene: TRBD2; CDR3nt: TGTGCCTGGAGGCACAAAGCGGGGGCGGTTTTGGAGCAGTTCTTC; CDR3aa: CAWRHKAGAVLEQFF
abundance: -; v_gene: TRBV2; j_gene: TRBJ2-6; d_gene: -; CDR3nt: TGTGCCAGCAGTGTAACAGGGACTGGGGCCAACGTCCTGACTTTC; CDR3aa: CASSVTGTGANVLTF
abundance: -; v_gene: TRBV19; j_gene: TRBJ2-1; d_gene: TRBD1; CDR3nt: TGTGCCAGTAGTATAGGTGGGACAGGGGTAGGGGAGCAGTTCTTC; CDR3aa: CASSIGGTGVGEQFF
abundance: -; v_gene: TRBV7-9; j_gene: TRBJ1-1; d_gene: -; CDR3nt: TGTGCCAGCAGCGGATACCGGGACAATACTGAAGCTTTCTTT; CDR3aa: CASSGYRDNTEAFF
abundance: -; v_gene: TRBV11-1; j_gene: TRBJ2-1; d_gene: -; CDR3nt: TGTGCCAGCAGCTTTGCGGGGAATAAGAATGAGCAGTTCTTC; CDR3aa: CASSFAGNKNEQFF
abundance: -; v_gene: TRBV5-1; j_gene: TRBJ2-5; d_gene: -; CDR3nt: TGCGCCAGCAGCGAGCGCCCTGCCTATGGGACCCAGTACTTC; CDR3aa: CASSERPAYGTQYF
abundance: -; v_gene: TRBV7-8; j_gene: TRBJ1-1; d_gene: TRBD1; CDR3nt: TGTGCCAGCAGAGTACGGACAGGGAGAGACACTGAAGCTTTCTTT; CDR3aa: CASRVRTGRDTEAFF
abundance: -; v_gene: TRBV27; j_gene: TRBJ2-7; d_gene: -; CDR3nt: TGTGCCAGCAAAAACCCCTCCGGGACGGACGAGCAGTACTTC; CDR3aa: CASKNPSGTDEQYF
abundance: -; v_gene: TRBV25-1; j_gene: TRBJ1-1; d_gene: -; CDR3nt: TGTGCCAGCAGTGACTCTCCAGGACGCGTGAACACTGAAGCTTTCTTT; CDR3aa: CASSDSPGRVNTEAFF
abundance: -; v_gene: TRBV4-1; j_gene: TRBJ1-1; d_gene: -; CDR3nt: TGCGCCAGCAGCCAAGTCCCAGGGGCACCTGAAGCTTTCTTT; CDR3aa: CASSQVPGAPEAFF
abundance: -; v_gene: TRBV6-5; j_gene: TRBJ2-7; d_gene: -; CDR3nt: TGTGCCAGCATCGACTGGGGGAACGAGCAGTACTTC; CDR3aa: CASIDWGNEQYF
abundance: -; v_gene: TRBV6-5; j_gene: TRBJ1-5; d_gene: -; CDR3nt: TGTGCCAGCAGCCGCGGACAAGTCAATCAGCCCCAGCATTTT; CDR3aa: CASSRGQVNQPQHF
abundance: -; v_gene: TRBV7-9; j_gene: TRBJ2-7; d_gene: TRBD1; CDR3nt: TGTGCCAGCACCGGGACAGGGGGGTCCTACGAGCAGTACTTC; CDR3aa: CASTGTGGSYEQYF
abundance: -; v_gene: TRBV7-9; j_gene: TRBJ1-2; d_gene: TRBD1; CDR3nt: TGTGCCAGCAGCTTAGGACAGGGGATTGACTATGGCTACACCTTC; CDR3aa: CASSLGQGIDYGYTF
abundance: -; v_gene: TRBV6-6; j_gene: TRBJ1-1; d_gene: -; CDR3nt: TGTGCCAGCACGGGGAACACTGAAGCTTTCTTT; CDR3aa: CASTGNTEAFF
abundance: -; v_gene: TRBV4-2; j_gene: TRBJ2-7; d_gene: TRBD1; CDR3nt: TGTGCCAGCAGACTGAGTCAGGGGGCGGAGGAGCAGTACTTC; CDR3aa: CASRLSQGAEEQYF
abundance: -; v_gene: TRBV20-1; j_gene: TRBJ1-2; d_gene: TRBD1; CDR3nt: TGCAGTGCTAGTGACAGGGGAGGTGGCTACACCTTC; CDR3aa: CSASDRGGGYTF
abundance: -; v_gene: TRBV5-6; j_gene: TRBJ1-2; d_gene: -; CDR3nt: TGTGCCAGCAGTCCCACGGGGTGGGGAAATTATGGCTACACCTTC; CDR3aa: CASSPTGWGNYGYTF
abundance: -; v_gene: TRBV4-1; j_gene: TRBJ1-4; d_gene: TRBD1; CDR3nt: TGCGCCAGCAGCCACGGGACAGGGGTACGAGAAAAACTGTTTTTT; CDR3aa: CASSHGTGVREKLFF
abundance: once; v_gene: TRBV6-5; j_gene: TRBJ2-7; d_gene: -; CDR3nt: TGTGCCAGCAGTTACTCGAGTCTGGGATCCTACGAGCAGTACTTC; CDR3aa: CASSYSSLGSYEQYF